The 24 T cell receptor beta chains below were found in one sample sequenced in a study of OX40 agonist ivuxolimab in advanced cancers. Method: immunoSEQ multiplex PCR; TCRdb's copy keeps in-frame clones and lacks some. The data show roughly 63,000 clones, 75% to 90% seen once. Sequenced here: CD4+ or CD8+ T cells sorted from blood, sampled in a trial of the OX40 agonist ivuxolimab. The receptors were gathered from an adult with an advanced solid tumor such as melanoma, head and neck, liver or kidney cancer.

The genes are TRBV5-1 and TRBJ1-1; D unclear. CDR1 and CDR2 (germline): SGHRS, YFSETQ. This CDR3 spans 15 amino acids. Between the trimmed V and J ends, which lost 2 bases and 0 bases, there was a span of 11 bases. CDR3 sequence (DNA): TGCGCCAGCAGCTTTGGTTGGGGAATGAACACTGAAGCTTTCTTT. As protein: CASSFGWGMNTEAFF.

The chain recombines TRBV5-4 with TRBJ1-1; D gene ambiguous. Germline CDR1 reads SGHNT; CDR2 reads YYREEE (reference sequence). Trimming took 4 bases from V and 4 from J, leaving 8 bases between them. The CDR3 loop spans 12 amino acids. CDR3 loop: CASSTGGTEAFF. The CDR3 DNA reads TGTGCCAGCAGCACGGGAGGCACTGAAGCTTTCTTT.

The chain couples TRBV7-9 to TRBJ2-1; D gene ambiguous. Trimming pared 2 bases from V and 6 bases from J, leaving 5 bases between. In germline, CDR1 is SEHNR, CDR2 FQNEAQ (reference sequence). CDR3 length: 12 residues. In nucleotides, the CDR3 is TGTGCCAGCAGCTTAAATGTCAATGAGCAGTTCTTC. Translating it yields CASSLNVNEQFF.

V usage is TRBV5-5 and J usage is TRBJ1-3; D gene uncertain. Germline CDR1 reads SGHKS; CDR2 reads YYEKEE (reference sequence). V was clipped by 1 base and J by 0 bases, with 11 bases between them. The CDR3 sequence is 16 residues long. The CDR3 DNA sequence: TGTGCCAGCAGCTTGTCAGACACTTTCTCTGGAAACACCATATATTTT. This encodes CASSLSDTFSGNTIYF.

This chain uses TRBV18 with TRBJ2-5, with a tentative D call TRBD2 (5 bases). In germline, CDR1 is KGHSH, CDR2 LQKENI. The CDR3 spans 17 residues. V lost 5 bases, J lost 0 bases, and 19 bases lay in between. The CDR3 sequence: CASSTPPRTGDQETQYF. In DNA form, the CDR3 reads TGTGCCAGCTCAACTCCACCAAGGACTGGGGACCAAGAGACCCAGTACTTC.

V gene TRBV27 combines with J gene TRBJ2-1; D gene uncertain. The CDR3 consists of 13 residues. V gave up 8 bases and J gave up 9 bases, with 17 bases separating them. Looked up from germline, CDR1 is MNHEY and CDR2 is SMNVEV (reference sequence). CDR3 residues: CASSPPARPEQFF. The CDR3 region has the DNA TGTGCCAGCTCTCCTCCGGCTCGGCCTGAGCAGTTCTTC.

The chain is built from TRBV19 and TRBJ1-5, with 7 bases fitting TRBD1. In germline, CDR1 is LNHDA, CDR2 SQIVND (reference sequence). The junction had 8 bases not matched to a gene; V was cut back by 7 bases and J by 2 bases. The CDR3 runs to 15 residues. Here the CDR3 DNA reads TGTGCCAGTATAGTAGGGACAGCGGGCAATCAGCCCCAGCATTTT. Its translation: CASIVGTAGNQPQHF.

The rearrangement links TRBV14 to TRBJ2-1; 8 bases align to TRBD2. CDR1 SGHDN and CDR2 FVKESK come from the germline V gene. The CDR3 length is 14 residues. V gave up 6 bases and J gave up 10 bases; unmatched junction bases: 11. The CDR3 sequence is CASRGSGSEGEQFF. CDR3 coding DNA: TGTGCCAGCAGAGGAAGCGGGAGCGAGGGCGAGCAGTTCTTC.

This chain joins TRBV7-3 and TRBJ2-2; 11 bases map to TRBD2. This CDR3 contains 15 residues. The V gene end was trimmed by 8 bases and the J gene end by 1 base; junction bases not matched to a gene: 3. CDR1 SGHTA and CDR2 FQGTGA come from the germline V gene. CDR3 DNA: TGTGCCAGCGGCGGACTAGCGGGGAACACCGGGGAGCTGTTTTTT. Encoded protein: CASGGLAGNTGELFF.

The chain is built from TRBV5-1 and TRBJ2-4; possible D gene TRBD1, 6 bases. Germline CDR1 reads SGHRS; CDR2 reads YFSETQ. The CDR3 has 13 amino acids. The V end was cut by 4 bases, the J end by 5 bases, with 10 bases between. CDR3 nucleotide sequence: TGCGCCAGCAGCCCCTGGACAGAAAACATTCAGTACTTC. This sequence encodes CASSPWTENIQYF.

This clone has only a few counts. This chain's CDR3 is CASSLGTSGSFVGELFF. The CDR3 bases are TGTGCCAGCAGCTTGGGAACTAGCGGGAGTTTCGTCGGGGAGCTGTTTTTT. The chain carries TRBV5-4 and TRBJ2-2, with TRBD2 identical over 11 bases. This CDR3 has 17 residues. Germline CDR1 is SGHNT and CDR2 is YYREEE (reference sequence). The V segment lost 0 bases and the J segment 7 bases; nucleotides outside the gene matches: 8.

The genes are TRBV27 and TRBJ2-7; TRBD1 or TRBD2 may be the D gene (6 bases each). Germline loops: CDR1 MNHEY, CDR2 SMNVEV (reference sequence). Trimming shortened V by 3 bases and J by 2 bases, and 11 bases separated the two germline ends. The CDR3 sequence is 14 residues long. The CDR3 loop reads CASSFGGSPYEQYF. Here the CDR3 DNA reads TGTGCCAGCAGTTTCGGGGGCAGCCCCTACGAGCAGTACTTC.

The chain recombines TRBV7-9 with TRBJ2-7; a weak D match, TRBD1 (6 bases). The CDR3 spans 14 residues. The germline V gene has CDR1 SEHNR and CDR2 FQNEAQ (reference sequence). Trimming stripped 3 bases from V and 2 bases from J, with 11 bases between. CDR3 DNA sequence: TGTGCCAGCAGCTTTATTGGGGGCGCCTACGAGCAGTACTTC. This gives the protein CASSFIGGAYEQYF. Looking up the rest from reference TRBV7-9 and TRBJ2-7 gives the full variable domain: DTGVSQNPRHKITKRGQNVTFRCDPISEHNRLYWYRQTLGQGPEFLTYFQNEAQLEKSRLLSDRFSAERPKGSFSTLEIQRTEQGDSAMYLCASSFIGGAYEQYFGPGTRLTVT.

The CDR3 reads CASSLRREDHTDTQYF. The CDR3 DNA reads as TGTGCCAGCAGTTTACGGCGGGAGGACCACACAGATACGCAGTATTTT. The rearrangement joins TRBV28 to TRBJ2-3; 8 nucleotides agree with TRBD2. After removal of 2 bases from V and 2 bases from J, the junction contained 6 bases not matched to a gene. The CDR3 sequence is 16 residues long. Germline V CDR1 and CDR2: MDHEN, SYDVKM.

The chain carries TRBV5-6 and TRBJ2-7; TRBD1 agrees at 9 bases. Losses at the gene ends were 2 bases for V and 2 bases for J; bases not matched to a gene: 8. Per the germline V gene, CDR1 is SGHDT and CDR2 is YYEEEE. The CDR3 has 16 amino acids. The DNA for the CDR3 is TGTGCCAGCAGCTTCGGGACAGGGCTGGGGACCTACGAGCAGTACTTC. Protein: CASSFGTGLGTYEQYF.

This clone was counted between two and nine times. The chain couples TRBV13 to TRBJ1-1; unclear D gene. The germline V gene encodes CDR1 PRHDT and CDR2 FYEKMQ (reference sequence). CDR3 length: 13 amino acids. Trimming left V 4 bases short and J 2 bases short, with 8 bases between. The DNA for the CDR3 is TGTGCCAGCAGCTCCAACCTAAACACTGAAGCTTTCTTT. Translated, it gives CASSSNLNTEAFF.

This sequence joins TRBV7-9 and TRBJ1-2; D unclear. This CDR3 contains 14 residues. V was trimmed by 7 bases and J by 6 bases, leaving 18 bases between them. Germline V gives CDR1 SEHNR, CDR2 FQNEAQ (reference sequence). CDR3: CASTTGSRQNGYTF. Here the CDR3 DNA reads TGTGCCAGCACTACGGGGTCGAGGCAGAATGGCTACACCTTC.

The V and J genes are TRBV10-3 and TRBJ2-7; 11 nucleotides align to TRBD2. Germline CDR1 is ENHRY and CDR2 is SYGVKD. The CDR3 is made up of 13 amino acids. Losses at the gene ends were 6 bases for V and 4 bases for J; bases not matched to a gene: 2. The CDR3 spells CAIRGLAEYEQYF. Written as DNA, the CDR3 is TGTGCCATCAGGGGACTAGCGGAATACGAGCAGTACTTC.

The chain recombines TRBV28 with TRBJ1-2; D unresolved. CDR3 length: 12 amino acids. The V gene's germline CDR1 is MDHEN and CDR2 SYDVKM. V lost 5 bases, J lost 1 base, and 5 bases lay in between. CDR3: CASSLFNYGYTF. The CDR3 DNA reads as TGTGCCAGCAGTCTTTTTAACTATGGCTACACCTTC.

The gene calls are TRBV7-2 and TRBJ2-7; D perhaps matches TRBD1 (6 bases). V lost 1 base and J lost 0, with 16 bases in between. The V gene's germline CDR1 is SGHTA and CDR2 FQGNSA. The CDR3 extends over 17 amino acids. The CDR3 coding sequence is TGTGCCAGCAGCTTAGAGGTGGGGGCAGGGATCTCCTACGAGCAGTACTTC. Protein product: CASSLEVGAGISYEQYF.

The chain joins TRBV10-3 to TRBJ1-1, with TRBD1 matching over 7 bases. V trimming: 6 bases; J trimming: 1 base; junction bases outside the gene matches: 8. CDR3 length equals 15 residues. Germline loops: CDR1 ENHRY, CDR2 SYGVKD. CDR3 residues: CAISLTGDANTEAFF. The CDR3 coding sequence is TGTGCCATCAGCCTCACAGGGGATGCGAACACTGAAGCTTTCTTT.

This chain links TRBV6-6 with TRBJ2-3; D gene uncertain. V lost 0 bases and J lost 2, with 12 bases in between. Per germline, CDR1 MNHNY and CDR2 SVGAGI (reference sequence). The CDR3 contains 16 residues. For the CDR3, the DNA is TGTGCCAGCAGTTACTCGGCAGACTTAGTCACAGATACGCAGTATTTT. The encoded protein is CASSYSADLVTDTQYF.

J is TRBJ1-4 and V is TRBV10-1; D is unresolved. Germline V gives CDR1 WNHNN, CDR2 SYGVQD (reference sequence). The CDR3 loop spans 15 amino acids. V lost 0 bases to trimming and J lost 5 bases, with 10 bases between them. CDR3 coding DNA: TGCGCCAGCAGTGAGTCGGAGGGAAGGAATGAAAAACTGTTTTTT. Translated, it gives CASSESEGRNEKLFF.

The chain employs TRBV5-5 and TRBJ2-7; D gene ambiguous. The CDR3 totals 14 residues. CDR1 is SGHKS, CDR2 YYEKEE, per germline (reference sequence). V was trimmed by 0 bases and J by 2 bases, leaving 9 bases between them. The CDR3 DNA is TGTGCCAGCAGCTTGGGGCCGGACGCCTACGAGCAGTACTTC. Encoded protein: CASSLGPDAYEQYF.